A selection of T cell receptor beta chains follows, all from one sample in a study of T cells in Graves' hyperthyroidism and ophthalmopathy. TCRdb independently ran MiXCR on the multiplex PCR reads; one entry per CDR3 protein. The sample consists of approximately 260,000 distinct CDR3 sequences, roughly 15% of them appearing once. Specimen: blood. Receptors originate from a woman between 45 and 65 years old with Graves' hyperthyroidism that later progressed to Graves' ophthalmopathy. Each CDR3 is given with its conserved first and last residue. Fields, in order: clone size, V gene, D gene, J gene, CDR3 protein, CDR3 DNA. D genes are given only for firm matches. Rows may omit the clone size; those that give it use once, few, many or a size class.

>few|TRBV20-1|NA|TRBJ2-5
CSARDQGIQETQYF
TGCAGTGCTAGAGATCAGGGAATTCAAGAGACCCAGTACTTC
>many|TRBV6-1|TRBD1|TRBJ2-1
CASSYDRGHEQFF
TGTGCCAGCAGTTACGACAGGGGACATGAGCAGTTCTTC
>once|TRBV5-1|NA|TRBJ1-1
CASSSPEGGTEAFF
TGCGCCAGCAGCTCCCCGGAAGGAGGGACTGAAGCTTTCTTT
>NA|TRBV20-1|NA|TRBJ2-7
CRGYPDRGINEQYF
TGCAGGGGTTACCCGGACAGAGGGATAAACGAGCAGTACTTC
>NA|TRBV2|TRBD2|TRBJ2-2
CASSEGGRGTGELFF
TGTGCCAGCAGTGAAGGCGGGAGGGGAACCGGGGAGCTGTTTTTT
>NA|TRBV6-5|TRBD1|TRBJ2-7
CASSYGDSSYEQYF
TGTGCCAGCAGTTACGGGGACAGTTCCTACGAGCAGTACTTC
>few|TRBV27|NA|TRBJ2-7
CASSPARGLAYEQYF
TGTGCCAGCAGTCCGGCCAGGGGACTCGCCTACGAGCAGTACTTC
>many|TRBV30|NA|TRBJ2-1
CAWSPLGWGNEQFF
TGTGCCTGGAGCCCCTTAGGGTGGGGGAATGAGCAGTTCTTC
>many|TRBV7-9|NA|TRBJ2-3
CASSVREKGETQYF
TGTGCCAGCAGCGTCCGGGAAAAAGGGGAAACGCAGTATTTT
>NA|TRBV7-9|TRBD2|TRBJ2-1
CASRRAGGIEQFF
TGTGCCAGCAGGAGAGCGGGAGGGATTGAGCAGTTCTTC